This entry features one T cell receptor (beta chain) sequence. One end of the junction is discordant with germline, which a read error may explain. This entry is derived from a study of blood T cell repertoires in COVID-19. CDR3 size: 15 residues. Germline CDR1 reads SSHAT; CDR2 reads FNYEAQ (reference sequence). Assay used: immunoSEQ multiplex PCR; TCRdb lists only in-frame clones, some missing. The profile shows under 250,000 clones, around four fifths of them singletons. The receptor was derived from a woman aged 60 to 75 with active or convalescent COVID-19. V usage is TRBV7-7 and J usage is TRBJ2-2; 11 nucleotides line up with TRBD1. Source material: peripheral blood. CDR3 region: CASSQDRGLTGELFF. CDR3 sequence (DNA): TGTGCTAGCAGCCAGGACAGGGGGCTTACCGGGGAGCTGTTTTTT. The full variable domain, rest sourced from reference TRBV7-7 and TRBJ2-2, is GAGVSQSPRYKVTKRGQDVTLRCDPISSHATLYWYQQALGQGPEFLTYFNYEAQPDKSGLPSDRFSAERPEGSISTLTIQRTEQRDSAMYRCASSQDRGLTGELFFGEGSRLTVL.